This TCR beta chain was retrieved from a study of shared clonotypes between healthy human individuals. Findings of the study overall: Generation probability values for non-shared clonotypes were lower than those for clonotypes shared by all four donors. Estimated richness values were generally larger in naive subsets than in memory subsets.

Once extracted for a subset, genomic DNA was divided evenly among several immunoSEQ plates. The repertoire was sequenced with immunoSEQ multiplex PCR; TCRdb's copy has only in-frame clones and lacks some. The sample lists 1.5 million to 1.9 million clones, roughly 98% occurring once. Donors were healthy HIV-negative adults without recent acute infections or vaccinations. A note on this clone: Its antigen remains unknown. Compared with germline, one end of the junction differs, possibly owing to a read error.

CDR1 and CDR2 (germline): SSHAT, FNYEAQ (reference sequence). This CDR3 region has 13 residues. The TCR was taken from a young man in good health. The chain carries TRBV7-7 and TRBJ2-3; D gene ambiguous. Input material: naive CD4+ T cells sorted from blood. Subset here: CD45RA+ positively selected. CDR3 bases: TGTGCTAGCAGCTTAGTGGACACAGATACGCAGTATTTT. The encoded protein is CASSLVDTDTQYF.